These 17 T cell receptor beta chains were sequenced from one sample in a study of tumor and adjacent non-tumor tissue in lung cancer (dated by TCRdb to the late 2010s). The method was multiplex PCR. The sequencer was an Illumina HiSeq 2500. Following protocols modified from ARM-PCR, the researchers constructed TCRbeta libraries through three rounds of nested PCR with primers (Table S4). In TCRdb, the public reads were trimmed at Q25 with fastp and aligned with MiXCR, with productive beta chains retained. CDR3 protein duplicates are merged, each entry listing the most common genes and DNA. This sample lists about 98,000 distinct CDR3 sequences; 80% were detected once. About 29% of the sample lies in the top ten. RNA was isolated from bulk unsorted tissue, and RNA quality was assessed with a NanoDrop ND-1000 and an Agilent 2100. For the normal lung samples, distant non-tumor tissue was collected more than 3 cm away from the tumor edge.

The specimen was distant non-tumor lung tissue. These receptors all come from a man in his fifties or sixties with small cell lung cancer.

Notes on this clonotype: Relative to the germline gene, one junction end is altered; a read error may explain this. The chain is built from TRBV6-1 and TRBJ2-2; 9 bases line up with TRBD2. Germline V gene lookup returns CDR1 MNHNS and CDR2 SASEGT. The CDR3 sequence is 17 residues long. The CDR3 protein is CASSEAAGGLGTEELLF. Written as DNA, the CDR3 is TGTGCCAGCAGTGAAGCGGCGGGAGGGCTGGGGACCGAGGAGCTGTTATTT.

The chain carries TRBV7-9 and TRBJ2-7; D tentatively fits TRBD1 or TRBD2 (6 bases each). The CDR3 totals 15 residues. Trimming removed 3 bases at V and 6 bases at J, with 18 bases between. Germline-derived CDR1 and CDR2 are SEHNR and FQNEAQ (reference sequence). DNA for the CDR3: TGTGCCAGCAGCTTTGGAGGGGACACTGCGGGCGAGCAGTACTTC. This sequence encodes CASSFGGDTAGEQYF.

With regard to this clonotype: An end of the junction differs from the germline gene, which may be a read error. The V and J genes are TRBV11-1 and TRBJ2-5; D is unresolved. This CDR3 has 18 residues. Germline CDR1 SGHAT, CDR2 FQDESV (reference sequence). Here the CDR3 reads CASRLIGSPRGFQETHYF. The DNA for the CDR3 is TGTGCCAGTAGGTTAATAGGGTCCCCAAGAGGATTTCAAGAGACCCATTACTTC.

This clonotype has only one observation. The junction and the germline gene differ at one end; a read error may be behind it. DNA of the CDR3: TGTGTCAGCAGCTTACAGGCAGAGTTGGTTGAGCAGTTCTTC. Residues: CVSSLQAELVEQFF. The chain is built from TRBV11-2 and TRBJ2-1, with D possibly TRBD1 on 5 matching bases. CDR3 length equals 14 residues. Germline values: CDR1 SGHAT, CDR2 FQNNGV.

Remarks on this clonotype: Given a much more abundant clone one base away, this may be a read error. CDR3 coding DNA: TGTGCCTGGAGTACGGGTGAGTACAAACTGTTTTTT. Translation: CAWSTGEYKLFF. This rearrangement joins TRBV30 to TRBJ1-4; no clear D. Germline V lookup: CDR1 GTSNPN, CDR2 SVGIG (reference sequence). The CDR3 has 12 residues. V was clipped by 2 bases and J by 11 bases, with 12 bases between them.

Remarks on this clonotype: Because the CDR3 is missing its conserved closing phenylalanine or tryptophan, this is likely a read error. The rearrangement links TRBV7-9 to TRBJ2-7; TRBD2 aligns across 8 bases. Germline lookup yields CDR1 SEHNR and CDR2 FQNEAQ (reference sequence). There are 13 residues in the CDR3. The chain's CDR3 is CASSQREPYEQYI. The CDR3 coding sequence is TGTGCCAGCAGCCAGCGGGAGCCCTACGAACAGTACATC.

The chain links TRBV29-1 to TRBJ2-3; D unresolved. Per germline, CDR1 SQVTM and CDR2 ANQGSEA. This CDR3 spans 15 amino acids. Between the trimmed V and J ends, which lost 6 bases and 0 bases, there was a span of 16 bases. The CDR3 bases are TGCAGCGTCGAGCACGGTACCCCAAGCACAGATACGCAGTATTTT. Amino acid sequence: CSVEHGTPSTDTQYF.

On this clonotype itself: This clone may be a read error of a much larger clone one base away. J is TRBJ2-7 and V is TRBV28; D is perhaps TRBD2 (6 bases). The CDR3 runs 14 residues. Germline V lookup: CDR1 MDHEN, CDR2 SYDVKM. The CDR3 DNA is TGTGCCAGCAGTTTGCAGCCGCGGGGCTACGAGCAGTGCTTC. Its protein is CASSLQPRGYEQCF.

This clonotype was detected only a few times. A read error may be the cause here, since a much bigger clone is one base away. The CDR3 region has the DNA TGCGCCAGCAGCCACCAGGTCACTGACGAGCAGTACTTC. It is translated as CASSHQVTDEQYF. The V and J genes are TRBV4-1 and TRBJ2-7; D unclear. V was pared by 3 bases and J by 5 bases, with 11 bases between. The germline gives CDR1 MGHRA, CDR2 YSYEKL. The CDR3 spans 13 residues.

The chain is built from TRBV5-6 and TRBJ2-7; 9 nucleotides agree with TRBD1. The CDR3 contains 15 residues. The germline CDR1 and CDR2 sequences are SGHDT and YYEEEE. Trimming took 4 bases from V and 7 from J; bases not matched to a gene: 12. In DNA form, the CDR3 reads TGTGCCAGCAGCCCGGACAGGGGAGCCTACAATGAGCAGTACTTC. This codes for CASSPDRGAYNEQYF.

Turning to this clonotype: The conserved final phenylalanine or tryptophan is absent from the CDR3, which likely points to a read error. The chain is built from TRBV2 and TRBJ2-5; 7 bases agree with TRBD1. This CDR3 comprises 12 residues. CDR1 SNHLY and CDR2 FYNNEI come from the germline V gene. Trimming cost V 8 bases and J 3 bases; bases outside gene matches: 3. This CDR3 is CASQGQKETQYI. As DNA, the CDR3 is TGTGCCAGCCAGGGACAGAAAGAGACCCAGTACATC.

Regarding this clonotype: At one end, the junction sequence differs from germline, possibly due to a read error. The chain couples TRBV6-1 to TRBJ2-7, with D possibly matching TRBD1 (5 bases). CDR1 MNHNS and CDR2 SASEGT come from the germline V gene. CDR3 length: 14 residues. Here the CDR3 reads CASSDGSGIYEQYF. DNA for the CDR3: TGTGCTAGCAGTGACGGCTCAGGGATCTACGAGCAGTACTTC.

As regards this clonotype: Relative to the germline gene, one junction end is altered; a read error may explain this. The chain employs TRBV29-1 and TRBJ1-2; D is ambiguous. CDR1 SQVTM and CDR2 ANQGSEA come from the germline V gene. The CDR3 has 12 residues. The CDR3 reads CCVEVQTYGYTF. CDR3 DNA sequence: TGCTGCGTTGAAGTGCAGACCTATGGCTATACCTTC.

Remarks on this clonotype: Compared with germline, one end of the junction differs, possibly owing to a read error. The V and J genes are TRBV6-5 and TRBJ1-5; tentative D call: TRBD1 (6 bases). CDR3 length equals 18 residues. Per the germline V gene, CDR1 is MNHEY and CDR2 is SVGAGI. The CDR3 DNA is TGTGCCAGCAGTCTCCTACAGGGTGGATATGGTTTCAATGAGCCCCAGCATTTT. Translated: CASSLLQGGYGFNEPQHF.

For this clonotype: Its ends do not fully match the called genes, so a read error is possible. J is TRBJ2-5 and V is TRBV29-1; TRBD1 aligns across 8 bases. This CDR3 has 13 amino acids. The germline CDR1 and CDR2 sequences are SQVTM and ANQGSEA. The CDR3 here is CSVDLGQEETQCF. The CDR3 nucleotides read TGCAGCGTTGACCTGGGACAGGAAGAGACCCAGTGCTTC.

Worth noting for this clonotype: One end of the junction fails to match germline, which may point to a read error. The chain is built from TRBV6-6 and TRBJ2-2; 11 nucleotides match TRBD2. The CDR3 extends over 16 amino acids. Germline V gene data show CDR1 as MNHNY and CDR2 as SVGAGI (reference sequence). The DNA for the CDR3 is TGTGCCAGTAGTTCCAAGCTAGCGGGAGGTTCCGGGGAGCTGTTTTTT. Translation gives CASSSKLAGGSGELFF.

For this clonotype: One junction end disagrees with the germline gene, perhaps due to a read error. The chain uses TRBV6-5 and TRBJ2-2; perhaps TRBD2 as D (5 bases). Germline V gives CDR1 MNHEY, CDR2 SVGAGI. This CDR3 is 15 amino acids long. Here the CDR3 reads CANSPSIEAIGEPFF. In nucleotides, the CDR3 is TGTGCCAACTCCCCCAGTATTGAGGCCATCGGGGAGCCGTTTTTT.